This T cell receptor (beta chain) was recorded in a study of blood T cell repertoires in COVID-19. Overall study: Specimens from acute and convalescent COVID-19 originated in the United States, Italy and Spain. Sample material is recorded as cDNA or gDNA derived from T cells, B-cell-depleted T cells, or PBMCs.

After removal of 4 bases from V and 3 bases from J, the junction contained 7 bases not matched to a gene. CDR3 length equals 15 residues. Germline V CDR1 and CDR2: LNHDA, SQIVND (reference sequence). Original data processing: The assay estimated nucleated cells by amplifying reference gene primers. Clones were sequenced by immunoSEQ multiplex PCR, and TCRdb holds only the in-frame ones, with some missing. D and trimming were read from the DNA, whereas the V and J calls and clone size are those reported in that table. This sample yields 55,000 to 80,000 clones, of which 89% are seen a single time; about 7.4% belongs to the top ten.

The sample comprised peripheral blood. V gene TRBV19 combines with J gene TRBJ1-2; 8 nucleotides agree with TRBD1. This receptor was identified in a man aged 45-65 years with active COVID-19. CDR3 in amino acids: CASSTGQGEDYGYTF. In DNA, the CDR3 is TGTGCCAGTAGTACCGGACAGGGAGAGGACTATGGCTACACCTTC. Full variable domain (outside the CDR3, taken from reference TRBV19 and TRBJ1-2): DGGITQSPKYLFRKEGQNVTLSCEQNLNHDAMYWYRQDPGQGLRLIYYSQIVNDFQKGDIAEGYSVSREKKESFPLTVTSAQKNPTAFYLCASSTGQGEDYGYTFGSGTRLTVV.